Sequencing of this T cell receptor (beta chain) was carried out in a study of CD8 T cells in Susac syndrome. Overall study context: Clinically active disease was present in 5 or 6 of the sequenced Susac syndrome patients. About 8 of these patients were in remission. When blood was drawn, the patients with Susac syndrome were therapy-naive, on corticosteroids, or on intravenous immunoglobulin alone.

The CDR3 length is 17 residues. The junction had 7 bases not matched to a gene; V was cut back by 6 bases and J by 2 bases. Germline loops: CDR1 SNHLY, CDR2 FYNNEI. It was with random hexamers that 0.5 to 1 ug RNA was reverse transcribed. TCRdb used MiXCR to reprocess the immunoSEQ multiplex PCR reads, holding one entry per CDR3 protein. This sample carries 150,000 to 200,000 distinct CDR3 sequences, around nine tenths of them seen once, and the ten largest clones take 0.087%. Broader study findings: As the study acknowledged, the number of individuals who were part of its TCR sequencing and HLA analysis was relatively small.

As regards this clonotype: Its antigen is as yet unknown.

The receptor's source is a human donor with Susac syndrome. The chain employs TRBV2 and TRBJ2-6, with 10 bases that match TRBD2. The sequenced material came from CD4+ T cells from PBMCs. In DNA form, the CDR3 reads TGTGCCAGCAGATTAAGCGGGAGGGCGGCTGGGGCCAACGTCCTGACTTTC. It specifies CASRLSGRAAGANVLTF.